Each of the 10 T cell receptor beta chains below was sequenced from the same sample in a study of cytomegalovirus exposure and HLA in healthy donors. Researchers ran the PCR with 60 Vbeta and 13 Jbeta primers. Profiling relied on immunoSEQ multiplex PCR, and the TCRdb table lists in-frame clones only, not all of them. This table holds some 110,000 clones, around 70% found once. Sequencing was done on a sample of PBMCs. The receptors stem from a man aged 25-45 years in good health and CMV-seropositive.

This rearrangement joins TRBV9 to TRBJ2-1; 8 bases line up with TRBD2. CDR1 SGDLS and CDR2 YYNGEE come from the germline V gene. The CDR3 is 14 amino acids. Germline trimming cut 2 bases from V and 2 bases from J; bases unmatched to any gene: 0. CDR3 coding DNA: TGTGCCAGCAGCGTCGGGGGGGCCTACAATGAGCAGTTCTTC. This codes for CASSVGGAYNEQFF.

This clone was counted a single time. This sequence joins TRBV19 and TRBJ2-2, with TRBD2 matching 10 bases. The CDR3 length is 14 residues. Germline V gene data show CDR1 as LNHDA and CDR2 as SQIVND (reference sequence). Losses at the gene ends were 9 bases for V and 6 bases for J; bases not matched to a gene: 7. CDR3 bases: TGTGCCAGAAAGCGGGGGGGCTTCCCCGGGGAGCTGTTTTTT. It translates to CARKRGGFPGELFF.

This chain connects TRBV30 to TRBJ2-5, with D uncertain. Trimming cost V 5 bases and J 0 bases, with 10 bases left between them. This CDR3 has 13 residues. CDR1 is GTSNPN, CDR2 SVGIG, per germline (reference sequence). This CDR3 is CAWGRKNQETQYF. The CDR3 DNA sequence: TGTGCCTGGGGCAGGAAAAACCAAGAGACCCAGTACTTC.

This chain links TRBV4-1 with TRBJ2-1; 16 bases line up with TRBD2. Germline loops: CDR1 MGHRA, CDR2 YSYEKL. The V and J ends lost 0 bases and 6 bases, in that order; junction bases with no gene match: 2. This CDR3 is built from 17 residues. DNA of the CDR3: TGCGCCAGCAGCCAAGAGGGGACTAGCGGGGGGGCCAATGAGCAGTTCTTC. Translating it yields CASSQEGTSGGANEQFF.

This clone was counted a few times. This rearrangement joins TRBV9 to TRBJ1-4; D not certain. The CDR3 sequence is 13 residues long. Germline loops: CDR1 SGDLS, CDR2 YYNGEE. The V end lost 2 bases, the J end lost 3 bases, and 5 bases lay between the germline ends. The CDR3 region has the DNA TGTGCCAGCAGCGTCGGGGCTAATGAAAAACTGTTTTTT. Translation gives CASSVGANEKLFF.

This clone was seen a few times. A junction boundary mismatches the germline segment, possibly from a read error. The CDR3 here is CASSQTSNYGYPF. CDR3 sequence (DNA): TGCGCCAGCAGCCAAACAAGTAACTATGGCTACCCCTTC. The chain carries TRBV4-1 and TRBJ1-2; the D is unclear. CDR1 is MGHRA, CDR2 YSYEKL, per germline. The CDR3 length is 13 residues.

This chain joins TRBV7-7 and TRBJ2-5; weak D call: TRBD1 (5 bases). V lost 5 bases and J 5 bases, leaving 15 bases between the germline ends. CDR3 length: 14 amino acids. CDR1 is SSHAT and CDR2 is FNYEAQ in the germline V gene (reference sequence). CDR3 in DNA: TGTGCCAGCAGCCCACAGGCGTCGAGCGAGACCCAGTACTTC. This codes for CASSPQASSETQYF.

V gene TRBV7-9 combines with J gene TRBJ2-5; D may be TRBD2 (7 bases). V was cut by 1 base and J by 4 bases, with 13 bases left in between. The V gene's germline CDR1 is SEHNR and CDR2 FQNEAQ (reference sequence). CDR3 size: 15 residues. CDR3 sequence: CASSLDGGRRETQYF. CDR3 coding DNA: TGTGCCAGCAGCTTAGACGGGGGGCGAAGAGAGACCCAGTACTTC.

The J gene is TRBJ1-2, the V gene TRBV2, with D uncertain. V lost 4 bases, J lost 3 bases, and 3 bases lay in between. CDR3 length: 11 residues. Germline values: CDR1 SNHLY, CDR2 FYNNEI. The CDR3 here is CASSGDYGYTF. In DNA, the CDR3 is TGTGCCAGCAGTGGCGACTATGGCTACACCTTC.

The V call is TRBV6-6, the J call TRBJ2-1, with TRBD1 matching 9 bases. CDR3 length equals 15 residues. Losses at the gene ends were 5 bases for V and 7 bases for J; bases not matched to a gene: 9. Germline CDR1 is MNHNY and CDR2 is SVGAGI (reference sequence). The CDR3 DNA is TGTGCCAGCAGTCCTACAGGGGGCGATGCTAATGAGCAGTTCTTC. This codes for CASSPTGGDANEQFF.